This T cell receptor (beta chain) was recovered during a study of blood T cell repertoires in COVID-19. Across the whole study: Samples of COVID-19 (acute and convalescent) were obtained from the United States, Italy and Spain. PBMCs, B-cell-depleted T cells, or T cells provided the cDNA or gDNA that made up the material.

How the authors handled the data: Amplifying reference gene primers gave estimates of nucleated cell counts. Sequenced by immunoSEQ multiplex PCR; TCRdb stores in-frame clones only, minus some. That table supplies the V and J calls and clone size; D and trimming were determined from the DNA. The repertoire has approximately 120,000 clones, roughly 80% of them found once; the top ten carry less than 11%. The CDR3 consists of 21 residues. The germline V gene encodes CDR1 KGHDR and CDR2 SFDVKD. Unmatched junction bases numbered 24, after V lost 7 bases and J lost 2 bases. The material sequenced was peripheral blood. The chain joins TRBV24-1 to TRBJ2-7, with TRBD2 matching over 11 bases. This clonotype originated in a human donor in a cohort sampled during active COVID-19. The CDR3 nucleotides are TGTGCCACCAGATACCTCATTAACGGGACCCCCGGACTAGCGGGCACCTACGAGCAGTACTTC. Its protein product is CATRYLINGTPGLAGTYEQYF.